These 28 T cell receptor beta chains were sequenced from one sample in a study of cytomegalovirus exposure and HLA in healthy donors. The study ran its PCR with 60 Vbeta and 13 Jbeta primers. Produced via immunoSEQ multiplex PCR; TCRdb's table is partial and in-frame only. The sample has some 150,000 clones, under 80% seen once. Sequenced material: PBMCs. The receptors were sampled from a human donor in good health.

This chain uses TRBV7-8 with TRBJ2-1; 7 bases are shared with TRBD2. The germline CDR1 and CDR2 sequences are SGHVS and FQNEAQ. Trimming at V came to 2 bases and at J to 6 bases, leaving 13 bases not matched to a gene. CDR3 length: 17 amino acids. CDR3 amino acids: CASSLNPGYSGANEQFF. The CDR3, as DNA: TGTGCCAGCAGCTTAAACCCGGGCTACAGCGGGGCCAATGAGCAGTTCTTC. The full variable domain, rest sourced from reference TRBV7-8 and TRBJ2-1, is GAGVSQSPRYKVAKRGQDVALRCDPISGHVSLFWYQQALGQGPEFLTYFQNEAQLDKSGLPSDRFFAERPEGSVSTLKIQRTQQEDSAVYLCASSLNPGYSGANEQFFGPGTRLTVL.

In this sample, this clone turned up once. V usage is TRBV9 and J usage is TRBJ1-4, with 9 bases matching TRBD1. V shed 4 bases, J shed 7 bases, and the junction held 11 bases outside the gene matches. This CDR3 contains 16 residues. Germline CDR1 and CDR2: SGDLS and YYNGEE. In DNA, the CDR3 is TGTGCCAGCAGCCAGGGAACAGGGGGCGCATCTGAAAAACTGTTTTTT. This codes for CASSQGTGGASEKLFF.

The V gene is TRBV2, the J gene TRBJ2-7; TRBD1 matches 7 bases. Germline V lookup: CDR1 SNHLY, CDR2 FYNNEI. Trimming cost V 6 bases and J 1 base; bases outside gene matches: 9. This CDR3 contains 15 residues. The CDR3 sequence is CASRDGTAVSYEQYF. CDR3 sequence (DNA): TGTGCCAGCAGAGACGGGACAGCCGTATCCTACGAGCAGTACTTC. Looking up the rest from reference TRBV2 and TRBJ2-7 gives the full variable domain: EPEVTQTPSHQVTQMGQEVILRCVPISNHLYFYWYRQILGQKVEFLVSFYNNEISEKSEIFDDQFSVERPDGSNFTLKIRSTKLEDSAMYFCASRDGTAVSYEQYFGPGTRLTVT.

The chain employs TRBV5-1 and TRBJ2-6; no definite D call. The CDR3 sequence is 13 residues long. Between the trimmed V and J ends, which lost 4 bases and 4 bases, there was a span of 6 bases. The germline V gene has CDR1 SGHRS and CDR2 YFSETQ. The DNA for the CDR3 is TGCGCCAGCAGCCCGGAGGGGGCCAACGTCCTGACTTTC. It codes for CASSPEGANVLTF.

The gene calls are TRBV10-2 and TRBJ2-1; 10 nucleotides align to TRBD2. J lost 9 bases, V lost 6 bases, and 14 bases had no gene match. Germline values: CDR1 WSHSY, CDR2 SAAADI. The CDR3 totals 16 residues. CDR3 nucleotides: TGCGCCAGCAGGGACACAAAAGCGGGGGGGCCGAGTGAGCAGTTCTTC. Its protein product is CASRDTKAGGPSEQFF.

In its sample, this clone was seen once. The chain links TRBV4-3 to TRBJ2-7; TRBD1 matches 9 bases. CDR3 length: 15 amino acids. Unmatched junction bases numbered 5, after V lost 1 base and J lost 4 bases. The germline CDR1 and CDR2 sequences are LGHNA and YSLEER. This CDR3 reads CASSQGAGTGYEQYF. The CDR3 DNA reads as TGCGCCAGCAGCCAAGGCGCCGGGACAGGGTACGAGCAGTACTTC.

CDR3 DNA: TGCGCCAGCAGCGATGGACAGACTCAGAACACTGAAGCTTTCTTT. Translated: CASSDGQTQNTEAFF. The rearrangement uses TRBV5-1 and TRBJ1-1; D is possibly TRBD1 (6 bases). This CDR3 is 15 amino acids long. Between the trimmed V and J ends, which lost 4 bases and 1 base, there was a span of 14 bases. Per germline, CDR1 SGHRS and CDR2 YFSETQ.

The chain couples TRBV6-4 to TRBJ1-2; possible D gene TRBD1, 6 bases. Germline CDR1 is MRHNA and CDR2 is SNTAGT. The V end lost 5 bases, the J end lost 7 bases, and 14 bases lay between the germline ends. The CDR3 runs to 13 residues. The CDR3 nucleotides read TGTGCCAGCAGTCCGACAGGACGAACTGGCTACACCTTC. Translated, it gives CASSPTGRTGYTF.

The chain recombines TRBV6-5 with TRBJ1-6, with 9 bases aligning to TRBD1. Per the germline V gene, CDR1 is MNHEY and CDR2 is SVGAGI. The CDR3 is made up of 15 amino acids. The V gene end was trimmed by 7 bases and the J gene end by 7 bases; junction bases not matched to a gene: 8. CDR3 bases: TGTGCCAGCACCTCTAGACAGGGGGTAAATTCACCCCTCCACTTT. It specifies CASTSRQGVNSPLHF.

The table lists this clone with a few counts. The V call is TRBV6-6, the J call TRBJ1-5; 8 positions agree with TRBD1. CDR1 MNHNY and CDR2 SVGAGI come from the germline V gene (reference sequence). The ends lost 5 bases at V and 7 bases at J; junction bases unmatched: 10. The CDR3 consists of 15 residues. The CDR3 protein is CASSPIRDRTQPQHF. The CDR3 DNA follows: TGTGCCAGCAGTCCTATCCGGGACAGGACGCAGCCCCAGCATTTT.

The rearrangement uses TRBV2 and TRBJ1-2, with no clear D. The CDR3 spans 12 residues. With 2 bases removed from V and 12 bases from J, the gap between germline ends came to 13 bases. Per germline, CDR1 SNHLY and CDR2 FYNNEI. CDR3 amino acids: CASSESRRGNTF. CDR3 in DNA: TGTGCCAGCAGTGAAAGCCGGAGAGGGAACACCTTC.

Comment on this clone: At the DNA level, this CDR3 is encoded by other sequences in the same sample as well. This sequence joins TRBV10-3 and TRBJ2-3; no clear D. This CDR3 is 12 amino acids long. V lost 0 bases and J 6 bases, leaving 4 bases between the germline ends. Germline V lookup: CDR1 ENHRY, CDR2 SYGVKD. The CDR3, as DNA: TGTGCCATCAGTGAGTCCCGGGATACGCAGTATTTT. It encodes CAISESRDTQYF.

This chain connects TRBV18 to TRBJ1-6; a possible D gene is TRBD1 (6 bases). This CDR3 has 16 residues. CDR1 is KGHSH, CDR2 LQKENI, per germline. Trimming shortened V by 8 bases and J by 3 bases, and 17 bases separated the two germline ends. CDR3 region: CASENRVGGYNSPLHF. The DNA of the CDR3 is TGTGCCAGCGAAAACAGGGTAGGAGGCTATAATTCACCCCTCCACTTT.

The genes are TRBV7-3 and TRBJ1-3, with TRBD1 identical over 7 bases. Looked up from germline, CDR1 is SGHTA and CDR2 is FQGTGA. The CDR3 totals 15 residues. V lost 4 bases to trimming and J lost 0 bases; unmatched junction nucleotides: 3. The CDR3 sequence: CASSSPGGSGNTIYF. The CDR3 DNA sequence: TGTGCCAGCAGCTCACCAGGGGGCTCTGGAAACACCATATATTTT.

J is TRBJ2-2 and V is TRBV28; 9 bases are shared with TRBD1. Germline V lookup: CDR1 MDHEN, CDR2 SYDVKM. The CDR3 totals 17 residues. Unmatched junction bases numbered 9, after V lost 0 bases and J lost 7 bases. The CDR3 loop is CASSLWGQGKVGGELFF. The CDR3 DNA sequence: TGTGCCAGCAGTTTATGGGGACAGGGTAAAGTTGGCGGGGAGCTGTTTTTT. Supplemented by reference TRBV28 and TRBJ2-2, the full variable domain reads DVKVTQSSRYLVKRTGEKVFLECVQDMDHENMFWYRQDPGLGLRLIYFSYDVKMKEKGDIPEGYSVSREKKERFSLILESASTNQTSMYLCASSLWGQGKVGGELFFGEGSRLTVL.

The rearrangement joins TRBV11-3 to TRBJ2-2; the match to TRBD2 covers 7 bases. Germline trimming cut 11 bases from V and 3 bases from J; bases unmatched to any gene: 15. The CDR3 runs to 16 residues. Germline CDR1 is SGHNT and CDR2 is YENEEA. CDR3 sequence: CASSFGGGAYTGELFF. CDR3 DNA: TGTGCCTCCTCCTTTGGGGGGGGTGCGTACACCGGGGAGCTGTTTTTT.

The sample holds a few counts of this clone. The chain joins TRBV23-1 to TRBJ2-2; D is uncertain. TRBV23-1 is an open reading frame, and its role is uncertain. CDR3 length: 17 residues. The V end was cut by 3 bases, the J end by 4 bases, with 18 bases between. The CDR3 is CASSHLGRQLSTGELFF. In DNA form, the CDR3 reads TGCGCCAGCAGTCATCTCGGCAGGCAGCTTTCCACCGGGGAGCTGTTTTTT.

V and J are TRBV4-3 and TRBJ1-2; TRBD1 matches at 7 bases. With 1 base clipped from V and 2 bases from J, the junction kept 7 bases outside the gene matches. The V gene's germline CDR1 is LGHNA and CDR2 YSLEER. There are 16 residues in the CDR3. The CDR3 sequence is CASSQGLGQTNYGYTF. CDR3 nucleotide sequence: TGCGCCAGCAGCCAAGGTTTGGGACAGACGAACTATGGCTACACCTTC.

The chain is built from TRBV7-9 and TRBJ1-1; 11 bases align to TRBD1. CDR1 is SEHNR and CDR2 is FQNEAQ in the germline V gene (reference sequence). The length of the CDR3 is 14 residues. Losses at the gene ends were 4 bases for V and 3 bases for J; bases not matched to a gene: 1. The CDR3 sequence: CASSWGQGDTEAFF. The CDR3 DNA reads TGTGCCAGCAGCTGGGGACAGGGGGACACTGAAGCTTTCTTT.

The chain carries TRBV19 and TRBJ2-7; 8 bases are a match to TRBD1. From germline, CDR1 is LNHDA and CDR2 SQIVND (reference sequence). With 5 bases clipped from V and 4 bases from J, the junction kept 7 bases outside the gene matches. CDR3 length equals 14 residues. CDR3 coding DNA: TGTGCCAGTAGTCTCGGGACAGGACATTACGAGCAGTACTTC. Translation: CASSLGTGHYEQYF. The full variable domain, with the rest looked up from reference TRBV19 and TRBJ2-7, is DGGITQSPKYLFRKEGQNVTLSCEQNLNHDAMYWYRQDPGQGLRLIYYSQIVNDFQKGDIAEGYSVSREKKESFPLTVTSAQKNPTAFYLCASSLGTGHYEQYFGPGTRLTVT.

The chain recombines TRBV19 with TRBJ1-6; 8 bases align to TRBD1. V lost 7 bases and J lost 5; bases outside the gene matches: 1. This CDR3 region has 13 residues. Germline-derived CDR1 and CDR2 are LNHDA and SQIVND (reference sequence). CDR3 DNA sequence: TGTGCCAGTAACAGGGGGAATAATTCACCCCTCCACTTT. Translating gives CASNRGNNSPLHF.

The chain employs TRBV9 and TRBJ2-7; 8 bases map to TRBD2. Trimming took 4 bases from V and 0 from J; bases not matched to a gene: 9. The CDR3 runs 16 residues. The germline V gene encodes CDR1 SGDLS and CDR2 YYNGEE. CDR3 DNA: TGTGCCAGCAGCTTAGACGGGGGGGCCTTCTCCTACGAGCAGTACTTC. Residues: CASSLDGGAFSYEQYF.

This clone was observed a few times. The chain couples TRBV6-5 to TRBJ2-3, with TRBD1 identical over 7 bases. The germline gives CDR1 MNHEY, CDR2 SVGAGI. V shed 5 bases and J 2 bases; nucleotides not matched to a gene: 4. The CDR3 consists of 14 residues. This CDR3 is CASSRDSYTDTQYF. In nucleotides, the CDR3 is TGTGCCAGCAGTCGGGACAGTTACACAGATACGCAGTATTTT.

The CDR3 is CASSLAQPYEQYF. As DNA, the CDR3 is TGTGCCAGCAGTTTAGCACAGCCCTACGAGCAGTACTTC. The chain joins TRBV27 to TRBJ2-7; no firm D call. The CDR3 has 13 amino acids. The germline V gene has CDR1 MNHEY and CDR2 SMNVEV (reference sequence). The ends were cut back, 2 bases at V and 2 bases at J, with 7 bases in the middle.

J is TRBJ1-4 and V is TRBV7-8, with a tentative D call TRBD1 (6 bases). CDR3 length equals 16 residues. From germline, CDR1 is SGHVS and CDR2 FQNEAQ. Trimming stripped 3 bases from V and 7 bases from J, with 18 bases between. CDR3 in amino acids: CASSFIRGRGGEKLFF. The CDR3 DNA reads TGTGCCAGCAGCTTCATTAGGGGCAGGGGCGGTGAAAAACTGTTTTTT.

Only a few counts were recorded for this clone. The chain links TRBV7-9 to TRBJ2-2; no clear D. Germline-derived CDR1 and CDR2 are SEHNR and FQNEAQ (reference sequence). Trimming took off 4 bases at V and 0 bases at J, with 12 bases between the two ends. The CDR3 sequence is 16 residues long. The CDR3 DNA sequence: TGTGCCAGCAGCTCTTACATCCCCCCGAACACCGGGGAGCTGTTTTTT. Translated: CASSSYIPPNTGELFF.

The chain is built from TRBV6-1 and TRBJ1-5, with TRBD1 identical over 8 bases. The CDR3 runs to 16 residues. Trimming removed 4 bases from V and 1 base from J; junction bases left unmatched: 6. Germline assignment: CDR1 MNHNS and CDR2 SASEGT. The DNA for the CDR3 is TGTGCCAGCAGTGCTTGGACAGGGCAAAGCAATCAGCCCCAGCATTTT. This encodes CASSAWTGQSNQPQHF.

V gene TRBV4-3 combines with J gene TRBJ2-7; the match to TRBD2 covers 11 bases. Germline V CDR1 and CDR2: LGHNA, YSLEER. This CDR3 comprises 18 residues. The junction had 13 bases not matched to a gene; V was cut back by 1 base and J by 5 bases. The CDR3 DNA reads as TGCGCCAGCAGCCAAGGTGAGGGTAGCGGGGGGGGAAGCGACGAGCAGTACTTC. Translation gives CASSQGEGSGGGSDEQYF.